One sample yielded the 26 T cell receptor beta chains listed below, sequenced in a study of Graves' ophthalmopathy and Graves' hyperthyroidism. RNA transcripts were the template, and TCR beta CDR3 regions were amplified from them. HTBI primers were employed in first-round RT-PCR, then a second-round multiplex PCR followed. TCRdb called the multiplex PCR reads again in MiXCR, with one record for every CDR3 protein. This sample has about 550,000 distinct CDR3 sequences; roughly 40% occur once, and the top ten carry approximately 4.1%. Source material: peripheral blood or thyroid tissue (not recorded which). These receptors were taken from an adult man with Graves' hyperthyroidism.

The chain recombines TRBV29-1 with TRBJ2-7; TRBD1 matches 7 bases. The germline V gene encodes CDR1 SQVTM and CDR2 ANQGSEA. V shed 5 bases, J shed 3 bases, and the junction held 7 bases outside the gene matches. The CDR3 spans 13 residues. CDR3 nucleotides: TGCAGCGTTTCCGGGACAGCATTCTACGAGCAGTACTTC. This translates into CSVSGTAFYEQYF.

This clonotype was seen only a few times. V is TRBV2 and J is TRBJ2-7, with a weak D call TRBD1 (6 bases). V gave up 5 bases and J gave up 0 bases, with 14 bases separating them. The germline V gene has CDR1 SNHLY and CDR2 FYNNEI. The length of the CDR3 is 15 residues. CDR3 region: CASSSDSLNSYEQYF. CDR3 nucleotides: TGTGCCAGCAGTTCGGACAGCCTGAACTCCTACGAGCAGTACTTC.

Remarks on this clonotype: At one of its ends the junction is not consistent with the germline gene, which may arise from a read error. The chain recombines TRBV12-5 with TRBJ2-2, with no clear D. Germline V gives CDR1 LGHNT, CDR2 FRNRAP. This CDR3 comprises 11 residues. The CDR3 DNA reads TGTGCTAGTGGTTTTGAAGAGGAGCAGTTTTTT. It is translated as CASGFEEEQFF. Using reference TRBV12-5 and TRBJ2-2 for the parts outside the CDR3, the full variable domain is DARVTQTPRHKVTEMGQEVTMRCQPILGHNTVFWYRQTMMQGLELLAYFRNRAPLDDSGMPKDRFSAEMPDATLATLKIQPSEPRDSAVYFCASGFEEEQFFGEGSRLTVL.

To note about this clonotype: Its ends do not fully match the called genes, so a read error is possible. The chain carries TRBV6-5 and TRBJ2-7; tentatively, D is TRBD1 (6 bases). Germline CDR1 and CDR2: MNHEY and SVGAGI. CDR3 length: 16 amino acids. The DNA for the CDR3 is TGTACCAGCAGTTACTCTCCAGGGACACCGACCTACGAGCAGTACTTC. As protein: CTSSYSPGTPTYEQYF.

This clonotype was detected many times. This sequence joins TRBV6-1 and TRBJ1-5, with 8 bases identical to TRBD1. The length of the CDR3 is 15 residues. J gave up 6 bases and V 2 bases, and 6 bases lay outside the gene matches. Per germline, CDR1 MNHNS and CDR2 SASEGT. CDR3 in amino acids: CASSEWDRSGQPQHF. CDR3 sequence (DNA): TGTGCCAGCAGTGAATGGGACAGGTCTGGTCAGCCCCAGCATTTT.

Details on this clonotype: One end of the junction fails to match germline, which may point to a read error. The chain couples TRBV7-9 to TRBJ1-3; D unclear. CDR3 size: 13 residues. The germline gives CDR1 SEHNR, CDR2 FQNEAQ (reference sequence). CDR3 residues: CASSQALGNTIYF. The CDR3 DNA reads as TGCGCCAGCAGCCAAGCCCTTGGAAACACCATATATTTT.

This clonotype has more than one count but fewer than ten. Germline is not matched at one junction end, which may reflect a read error. V is TRBV7-9 and J is TRBJ2-5; 7 bases fit TRBD2. Per germline, CDR1 SEHNR and CDR2 FQNEAQ (reference sequence). The length of the CDR3 is 14 residues. The CDR3 DNA reads TGTGCCAGCAGCTCGGCGGGAGCAGCAGAGACCCGGTACTTC. It yields the protein CASSSAGAAETRYF.

This clonotype has more than one count but fewer than ten. The rearrangement links TRBV4-1 to TRBJ2-2; D is ambiguous. CDR1 MGHRA and CDR2 YSYEKL come from the germline V gene. The CDR3 extends over 14 amino acids. The germline V and J ends were trimmed by 3 bases and 5 bases, with 10 bases remaining between them. The CDR3 region has the DNA TGCGCCAGCAGCCACACCCCCGGGACCGGGGAGCTGTTTTTT. Residues: CASSHTPGTGELFF.

Only a few counts were recorded for this clonotype. This sequence joins TRBV7-2 and TRBJ2-3, with 9 bases that match TRBD2. CDR1 and CDR2 (germline): SGHTA, FQGNSA. J gave up 1 base and V 0 bases, and 2 bases lay outside the gene matches. The CDR3 has 16 amino acids. The CDR3 loop is CASSLARTSGTDTQYF. Here the CDR3 DNA reads TGTGCCAGCAGCTTAGCGAGGACTAGCGGCACAGATACGCAGTATTTT.

This clonotype was seen ten or more times. This chain connects TRBV10-1 to TRBJ2-2, with D perhaps TRBD1 (6 bases). Trimming shortened V by 5 bases and J by 8 bases, and 15 bases separated the two germline ends. The CDR3 length is 14 residues. Germline CDR1 reads WNHNN; CDR2 reads SYGVQD (reference sequence). This CDR3 is CASSQYRVGGELFF. The DNA of the CDR3 is TGCGCCAGCAGTCAATACAGGGTTGGAGGGGAGCTGTTTTTT.

The sample holds many counts of this clonotype. The V gene is TRBV6-1, the J gene TRBJ2-5; 8 bases are shared with TRBD1. Germline CDR1 is MNHNS and CDR2 is SASEGT. The CDR3 is 13 amino acids. V shed 2 bases and J 5 bases; nucleotides not matched to a gene: 1. CDR3 loop: CASSEQGAETQYF. CDR3 bases: TGTGCCAGCAGTGAACAGGGGGCTGAGACCCAGTACTTC.

The CDR3 sequence is CASSLISGLTSGKRETQYF. CDR3 sequence (DNA): TGTGCCAGCAGCTTAATATCTGGTCTAACTAGCGGGAAAAGAGAGACCCAGTACTTC. The chain couples TRBV5-8 to TRBJ2-5, with 10 bases fitting TRBD2. V was clipped by 2 bases and J by 4 bases; unmatched bases: 17. The CDR3 spans 19 residues. Germline V gene sequence: CDR1 SGHTS, CDR2 YDEGEE.

This chain links TRBV7-8 with TRBJ2-7; D is perhaps TRBD1 or TRBD2 (6 bases each). The CDR3 runs 15 residues. Trimming left V 6 bases short and J 7 bases short, with 22 bases between. Germline V gives CDR1 SGHVS, CDR2 FQNEAQ. For the CDR3, the DNA is TGTGCCAGCAGGTTCGAAGCTGGAGGGGACAATGAGCAGTACTTC. Protein product: CASRFEAGGDNEQYF.

This clonotype was observed a handful of times. The rearrangement links TRBV5-5 to TRBJ2-5, with TRBD1 identical over 7 bases. The closer fit of TRBJ2-1 to the DNA end suggests the J call may be wrong. The CDR3 is made up of 13 amino acids. Germline V gene sequence: CDR1 SGHKS, CDR2 YYEKEE (reference sequence). This chain's CDR3 is CASSLTGVNEQFF. The CDR3 DNA follows: TGTGCCAGCAGCTTGACAGGGGTCAATGAGCAGTTCTTC.

In regard to this clonotype: A much more abundant neighbour one base away suggests this may be a read error. The V call is TRBV5-4, the J call TRBJ1-1, with D possibly TRBD1 on 5 matching bases. The CDR3 consists of 12 residues. Trimming took off 7 bases at V and 4 bases at J, with 11 bases between the two ends. The germline gives CDR1 SGHNT, CDR2 YYREEE (reference sequence). DNA of the CDR3: TGTGCCAGCGATAGTGGGGGCACTGAAGCTTTCTTT. Its translation: CASDSGGTEAFF.

This clonotype was found a few times. This chain joins TRBV9 and TRBJ2-3, with D possibly matching TRBD2 (6 bases). The ends were cut back, 3 bases at V and 2 bases at J, with 16 bases in the middle. The CDR3 covers 16 residues. CDR1 SGDLS and CDR2 YYNGEE come from the germline V gene. CDR3 DNA: TGTGCCAGCAGCGCGTTCTTCGGCGGGGCCACAGATACGCAGTATTTT. Translated: CASSAFFGGATDTQYF.

This clonotype was observed at least ten times. This sequence joins TRBV7-8 and TRBJ1-2; 7 bases align to TRBD1. V was pared by 8 bases and J by 7 bases, with 4 bases of the junction left unmatched. CDR1 and CDR2 (germline): SGHVS, FQNEAQ. This CDR3 contains 11 residues. The CDR3 here is CASEGAAGYTF. CDR3 nucleotides: TGTGCCAGCGAGGGGGCGGCTGGCTACACCTTC.

This clonotype occurred a few times. V gene TRBV6-5 combines with J gene TRBJ1-1, with 11 bases fitting TRBD1. The trim removed 5 bases at V and 4 bases at J, leaving 6 bases unmatched. The CDR3 spans 15 residues. The germline CDR1 and CDR2 sequences are MNHEY and SVGAGI. This CDR3 reads CASSKRTGGGTEAFF. CDR3 sequence (DNA): TGTGCCAGCAGTAAACGGACAGGGGGCGGCACTGAAGCTTTCTTT.

This clonotype showed up many times. The CDR3 DNA follows: TGCGCCAGCAGTGATCGGGCGGCGAACACTGAAGCTTTCTTT. It is translated as CASSDRAANTEAFF. The chain couples TRBV10-2 to TRBJ1-1; no clear D. The germline V and J ends were trimmed by 3 bases and 1 base, with 9 bases remaining between them. This CDR3 comprises 14 residues. In germline, CDR1 is WSHSY, CDR2 SAAADI.

The CDR3 sequence: CARRDSRTDTQYF. The CDR3 nucleotides are TGTGCTAGAAGGGACAGCCGCACAGATACGCAGTATTTT. V is TRBV10-3 and J is TRBJ2-3; 7 nucleotides align to TRBD1. The CDR3 extends over 13 amino acids. Germline values: CDR1 ENHRY, CDR2 SYGVKD.

This clonotype was seen repeatedly, ten times or more. This chain joins TRBV13 and TRBJ2-7; D not resolved. CDR1 and CDR2 from the germline V gene are PRHDT and FYEKMQ (reference sequence). CDR3 length: 15 amino acids. Trimming removed 5 bases at V and 6 bases at J, with 20 bases between. CDR3 bases: TGTGCCAGCAGCCCAGACGGATTAGCAATGGGCGAGCAGTACTTC. This gives the protein CASSPDGLAMGEQYF.

Many counts were recorded for this clonotype. The rearrangement uses TRBV28 and TRBJ2-7; unclear D gene. Germline values: CDR1 MDHEN, CDR2 SYDVKM. The CDR3 contains 12 residues. Trimming took 3 bases from V and 6 from J, leaving 9 bases between them. The CDR3 region has the DNA TGTGCCAGCAGTTTCCGTCTCGCCGAGCAGTACTTC. This sequence encodes CASSFRLAEQYF.

The chain recombines TRBV7-3 with TRBJ2-1; tentatively, D is TRBD2 (6 bases). Germline V gene sequence: CDR1 SGHTA, CDR2 FQGTGA. V lost 1 base, J lost 2 bases, and 18 bases lay in between. The CDR3 has 18 residues. CDR3 nucleotide sequence: TGTGCCAGCAGCTTAAGGTTAGGGTTAGCGGCGGCCTACAATGAGCAGTTCTTC. Translated: CASSLRLGLAAAYNEQFF.

This clonotype was counted many times. V gene TRBV24-1 combines with J gene TRBJ2-5, with 10 bases lining up with TRBD1. CDR1 and CDR2 (germline): KGHDR, SFDVKD. Losses at the gene ends were 5 bases for V and 4 bases for J; bases not matched to a gene: 9. The CDR3 contains 16 residues. CDR3 sequence (DNA): TGTGCCACCAGTGGCCTTGACAGGGGGCAAGGAGAGACCCAGTACTTC. As protein: CATSGLDRGQGETQYF.

This chain links TRBV10-2 with TRBJ1-1; 7 bases align to TRBD1. CDR3 length: 14 residues. CDR1 WSHSY and CDR2 SAAADI come from the germline V gene. The ends lost 7 bases at V and 1 base at J; junction bases unmatched: 6. The CDR3 loop is CASMGRTGNTEAFF. The CDR3 bases are TGCGCCAGCATGGGGCGGACAGGGAACACTGAAGCTTTCTTT.

This chain joins TRBV30 and TRBJ1-1; D gene uncertain. V dropped 3 bases and J dropped 6 bases, with 8 bases sitting between them. CDR3 length: 11 residues. Germline assignment: CDR1 GTSNPN and CDR2 SVGIG (reference sequence). CDR3 loop: CAWRTRPEAFF. As DNA, the CDR3 is TGTGCCTGGAGGACACGCCCTGAAGCTTTCTTT.